A single sample gave rise to the 9 T cell receptor beta chains below, sequenced in a study of blood T cell repertoires in COVID-19. Clones were sequenced by immunoSEQ multiplex PCR, and TCRdb holds only the in-frame ones, with some missing. The profile covers fewer than 250,000 clones, with roughly four fifths appearing a single time and 4.7% taken by the ten largest. The sequencing input was peripheral blood. These receptor sequences come from a woman aged 70-85 years with acute or convalescent COVID-19.

The rearrangement links TRBV5-1 to TRBJ2-4; 7 bases are shared with TRBD1. Trimming took 5 bases from V and 11 from J; bases not matched to a gene: 10. The CDR3 length is 13 residues. CDR1 is SGHRS and CDR2 is YFSETQ in the germline V gene. Here the CDR3 reads CASRPGQDFFQYF. The CDR3 region has the DNA TGCGCCAGCAGGCCCGGACAGGATTTTTTTCAGTACTTC.

This clone was detected a few times. The CDR3 DNA reads TGTGCCAGCAGCCTACAGGGGGCGTACAATGAGCAGTTCTTC. It yields the protein CASSLQGAYNEQFF. The rearrangement links TRBV6-5 to TRBJ2-1, with 9 bases fitting TRBD1. The junction had 4 bases not matched to a gene; V was cut back by 6 bases and J by 4 bases. The germline V gene has CDR1 MNHEY and CDR2 SVGAGI. The CDR3 has 14 residues.

V usage is TRBV6-1 and J usage is TRBJ1-2; D not certain. This CDR3 contains 14 residues. The germline gives CDR1 MNHNS, CDR2 SASEGT. Deletions cut 0 bases from V and 8 bases from J, with 13 bases between. The CDR3 loop is CASSEAPVSGGYTF. Written as DNA, the CDR3 is TGTGCCAGCAGTGAAGCCCCCGTTTCGGGAGGCTACACCTTC.

This chain uses TRBV7-2 with TRBJ1-4; 8 bases agree with TRBD1. The CDR3 covers 19 residues. Germline CDR1 and CDR2: SGHTA and FQGNSA. V trimming: 4 bases; J trimming: 6 bases; junction bases outside the gene matches: 19. CDR3 bases: TGTGCCAGCAGCTCTCTGAGGGACAGGACCTGGGGAATAGATGAAAAACTGTTTTTT. It is translated as CASSSLRDRTWGIDEKLFF.

Worth noting for this clone: A single base separates this from a much larger clone, so it may be a read error. In DNA form, the CDR3 reads TGTGCCACCAGTGCGCCAGGGGGCAATGAGCAGTTCTTC. This gives the protein CATSAPGGNEQFF. The V gene is TRBV24-1, the J gene TRBJ2-1, with TRBD1 identical over 7 bases. The CDR3 runs 13 residues. Germline CDR1 KGHDR, CDR2 SFDVKD. V was pared by 5 bases and J by 6 bases, with 3 bases of the junction left unmatched.

V usage is TRBV28 and J usage is TRBJ1-5, with TRBD1 matching over 10 bases. CDR3 length: 15 residues. J lost 6 bases, V lost 4 bases, and 6 bases had no gene match. CDR1 MDHEN and CDR2 SYDVKM come from the germline V gene. CDR3 nucleotides: TGTGCCAGCAGTTCCGGGACAGGGGTTACTCAGCCCCAGCATTTT. It specifies CASSSGTGVTQPQHF.

The chain recombines TRBV5-1 with TRBJ2-2, with D unresolved. In germline, CDR1 is SGHRS, CDR2 YFSETQ. The CDR3 extends over 15 amino acids. The V gene lost 0 bases and the J gene lost 1 base, with 7 bases spanning the gap. The CDR3 spells CASSLGARNTGELFF. DNA of the CDR3: TGCGCCAGCAGCTTGGGGGCCAGGAACACCGGGGAGCTGTTTTTT.

This clone was counted once. This specimen includes other DNA sequences encoding the same CDR3. The CDR3 here is CASSYSGGYGYTF. The CDR3 DNA sequence: TGTGCCAGCAGTTACTCAGGGGGCTATGGCTACACCTTC. V gene TRBV6-2 or TRBV6-3 combines with J gene TRBJ1-2; D might be TRBD1 (6 bases). This CDR3 is 13 amino acids long. Trimming took 0 bases from V and 4 from J, leaving 6 bases between them. CDR1 is MNHEY, CDR2 SVGEGT, per germline.

This sequence joins TRBV3-1 (or the pseudogene TRBV3-2) and TRBJ1-1; no firm D call. CDR1 LGHDT and CDR2 YNNKEL come from the germline V gene (reference sequence). V was trimmed by 3 bases and J by 4 bases, leaving 9 bases between them. The CDR3 totals 13 residues. The CDR3 DNA reads as TGTGCCAGCAGCCAGCTCTCAGGCACTGAAGCTTTCTTT. This sequence encodes CASSQLSGTEAFF.